Following are 24 T cell receptor beta chains from one sample sequenced in a study of tumor-infiltrating lymphocytes in oesophageal squamous cell carcinoma. Each CDR3 protein gets one entry after TCRdb re-called the PCR reads with MiXCR. The table lists 9,900 or so distinct CDR3 sequences, 58% of them singletons, with about 39% in the top ten. Sequencing input: esophageal tumor tissue. Receptors were obtained from a female donor with esophageal squamous cell carcinoma.

Note on this clonotype: The junction differs from germline at one of its ends, possibly a read error. The chain joins TRBV6-8 to TRBJ2-4; D is unclear. Germline loops: CDR1 MNHGY, CDR2 SAAAGT. CDR3 length: 12 amino acids. This chain's CDR3 is CASRSPDSPLHF. CDR3 nucleotide sequence: TGTGCCAGCAGAAGCCCCGATTCACCCCTCCACTTC.

V usage is TRBV7-6 and J usage is TRBJ1-3; possibly TRBD1 for D (6 bases). The germline V gene encodes CDR1 SGHVS and CDR2 FNYEAQ. V was clipped by 5 bases and J by 2 bases, with 13 bases between them. This CDR3 region has 15 residues. The CDR3 coding sequence is TGTGCCAGCAGCCAGGGGCCAGGGACTGGAAACACCATATATTTT. Translation gives CASSQGPGTGNTIYF. Filled out from reference TRBV7-6 and TRBJ1-3, the complete variable domain reads GAGVSQSPRYKVTKRGQDVALRCDPISGHVSLYWYRQALGQGPEFLTYFNYEAQQDKSGLPNDRFSAERPEGSISTLTIQRTEQRDSAMYRCASSQGPGTGNTIYFGEGSWLTVV.

This chain uses TRBV7-6 with TRBJ2-5, with TRBD2 identical over 11 bases. The end of the DNA aligns better with TRBJ2-1, so the J call may be wrong. From germline, CDR1 is SGHVS and CDR2 FNYEAQ. The CDR3 is 15 residues long. The CDR3 loop reads CASSTTSGSSAEQFF. CDR3 nucleotide sequence: TGTGCCAGCAGCACCACTAGCGGGAGCAGTGCTGAGCAGTTCTTC.

Regarding this clonotype: The CDR3 carries no conserved terminal phenylalanine or tryptophan, so it likely arises from a read error. Because the CDR3's place on the DNA is in doubt, the DNA is left out and the CDR3 is given as listed by TCRdb. The chain uses TRBV5-1 and TRBJ2-6; TRBD2, the table's D call, lacks a check against the DNA. CDR1 and CDR2 from the germline V gene are SGHRS and YFSETQ. The CDR3 contains 16 residues when both ends are counted. CDR3 sequence reads: CASESAGVPYEQYFGA.

J is TRBJ2-3 and V is TRBV27; D remains ambiguous. V lost 3 bases and J lost 0, with 7 bases in between. In germline, CDR1 is MNHEY, CDR2 SMNVEV (reference sequence). This CDR3 comprises 14 residues. The CDR3 region has the DNA TGTGCCAGCAGTTTTGCGCGGAGCACAGATACGCAGTATTTT. This encodes CASSFARSTDTQYF.

This chain connects TRBV10-2 to TRBJ2-5; D remains unclear. The J call could be wrong; TRBJ2-1 is a better fit for the DNA end. The length of the CDR3 is 17 residues. The germline CDR1 and CDR2 sequences are WSHSY and SAAADI. The CDR3 loop is CASSDLTHEAKNNEQFF. CDR3 DNA sequence: TGCGCCAGCAGTGACCTGACTCACGAAGCGAAAAACAATGAGCAGTTCTTC.

V and J are TRBV7-3 and TRBJ2-1; weak D call: TRBD2 (5 bases). Germline V gives CDR1 SGHTA, CDR2 FQGTGA. The V end lost 2 bases, the J end lost 6 bases, and 11 bases lay between the germline ends. CDR3 size: 14 residues. CDR3: CASSLGPGGNEQFF. CDR3 coding DNA: TGTGCCAGCAGCTTAGGGCCAGGAGGCAATGAGCAGTTCTTC.

This clonotype is categorized as large. The chain uses TRBV7-3 and TRBJ2-1; a possible D gene is TRBD1 (5 bases). The length of the CDR3 is 13 residues. Germline V gene sequence: CDR1 SGHTA, CDR2 FQGTGA. The V end lost 5 bases, the J end lost 9 bases, and 14 bases lay between the germline ends. DNA of the CDR3: TGTGCCAGCAGCGTCGACAGAGAACGTGAGCAGTTCTTC. Protein sequence: CASSVDREREQFF. Using reference TRBV7-3 and TRBJ2-1 for the parts outside the CDR3, the full variable domain is GAGVSQTPSNKVTEKGKYVELRCDPISGHTALYWYRQSLGQGPEFLIYFQGTGAADDSGLPNDRFFAVRPEGSVSTLKIQRTERGDSAVYLCASSVDREREQFFGPGTRLTVL.

The V call is TRBV7-2, the J call TRBJ2-7; 7 bases align to TRBD1. This CDR3 comprises 14 residues. Germline V lookup: CDR1 SGHTA, CDR2 FQGNSA. With V trimmed by 1 base and J by 6 bases, 6 bases remained unmatched. As DNA, the CDR3 is TGTGCCAGCAGCTTAGAAAAGACAGGGAGCGAGCAGTACTTC. Translated, it gives CASSLEKTGSEQYF.

The chain carries TRBV7-2 and TRBJ2-3, with TRBD1 matching 9 bases. The CDR3 is 14 residues long. The V and J ends lost 5 bases and 4 bases, in that order; junction bases with no gene match: 4. Germline CDR1 reads SGHTA; CDR2 reads FQGNSA. This CDR3 reads CASSHRTGADTQYF. In DNA form, the CDR3 reads TGTGCCAGCAGCCACCGGACAGGGGCAGATACGCAGTATTTT.

This chain uses TRBV5-1 with TRBJ2-7; maybe TRBD1 (5 bases). TRBJ2-1 explains the end of the DNA better; the J call may be wrong. The germline gives CDR1 SGHRS, CDR2 YFSETQ. This CDR3 comprises 15 residues. The CDR3 region is CASSRTGPAYNEQFF. The CDR3 DNA reads TGCGCCAGCAGCCGCACAGGTCCGGCCTACAATGAGCAGTTCTTC.

The rearrangement uses TRBV27 and TRBJ2-5; D call uncertain. CDR1 and CDR2 from the germline V gene are MNHEY and SMNVEV (reference sequence). The V end was cut by 8 bases, the J end by 4 bases, with 8 bases between. This CDR3 is 11 amino acids long. The CDR3 sequence is CASVMGETQYF. The DNA for the CDR3 is TGTGCCAGCGTTATGGGAGAGACCCAGTACTTC.

The CDR3 loop is CASRRDYGYTF. CDR3 nucleotide sequence: TGTGCCAGCAGGCGCGACTATGGCTACACCTTC. The chain links TRBV7-4 to TRBJ1-2; D is undetermined. The CDR3 is made up of 11 amino acids. Germline-derived CDR1 and CDR2 are SGHVT and SQSDAQ. Trimming removed 6 bases at V and 3 bases at J, with 5 bases between.

The sample holds a few counts of this clonotype. V and J are TRBV28 and TRBJ2-1, with TRBD2 matching over 12 bases. The length of the CDR3 is 17 residues. Germline-derived CDR1 and CDR2 are MDHEN and SYDVKM. V dropped 7 bases and J dropped 1; count of bases not matched to a gene: 8. The DNA for the CDR3 is TGTGCCAGCACCGACGGACTAGCGGGATGGTCCTACAATGAGCAGTTCTTC. Its translation: CASTDGLAGWSYNEQFF.

This clonotype was seen more than once but under ten times. V is TRBV7-3 and J is TRBJ1-1; a possible D gene is TRBD1 (6 bases). There are 14 residues in the CDR3. V shed 1 base and J shed 7 bases, with 13 bases lying between them. Per germline, CDR1 SGHTA and CDR2 FQGTGA. The CDR3 DNA is TGTGCCAGCAGCTTAAACGGACAGATAGGTGAAGCTTTCTTT. The encoded protein is CASSLNGQIGEAFF.

The chain's CDR3 is CASSEMNLYGYTF. As DNA, the CDR3 is TGTGCCAGCAGTGAGATGAACCTCTATGGCTACACCTTC. This chain connects TRBV6-6 to TRBJ1-2, with unresolved D. Trimming stripped 5 bases from V and 4 bases from J, with 11 bases between. Germline V lookup: CDR1 MNHNY, CDR2 SVGAGI (reference sequence). This CDR3 region has 13 residues.

The chain has TRBV7-2 and TRBJ1-2; D is undetermined. The CDR3 extends over 13 amino acids. The germline gives CDR1 SGHTA, CDR2 FQGNSA. V lost 0 bases and J lost 8, with 10 bases in between. CDR3 sequence (DNA): TGTGCCAGCAGCTTAGCTAGGTCTGGCGGCTACACCTTC. Translated: CASSLARSGGYTF.

V gene TRBV7-2 combines with J gene TRBJ2-5, with 9 bases matching TRBD1. The J call may be wrong; the DNA end is better matched by TRBJ2-7. The CDR3 has 16 amino acids. The V gene's germline CDR1 is SGHTA and CDR2 FQGNSA. CDR3 residues: CASSLVGTGKIYEQYF. The CDR3 DNA is TGTGCCAGCAGCTTAGTCGGGACAGGGAAAATCTACGAGCAGTACTTC.

This clonotype came up many times. V is TRBV7-2 and J is TRBJ2-4; D remains unclear. The germline V gene encodes CDR1 SGHTA and CDR2 FQGNSA. There are 15 residues in the CDR3. V was cut by 5 bases and J by 6 bases, with 17 bases left in between. The CDR3 DNA reads as TGTGCCAGCAGCCCAGACCACAACAAGGGAAACATTCAGTACTTC. Encoded protein: CASSPDHNKGNIQYF.

V gene TRBV7-6 combines with J gene TRBJ2-1, with TRBD2 identical over 12 bases. The CDR3 length is 17 residues. The germline CDR1 and CDR2 sequences are SGHVS and FNYEAQ. Germline trimming cut 5 bases from V and 6 bases from J; bases unmatched to any gene: 11. CDR3 in DNA: TGTGCCAGCAGCCCTAGCCCTAGCGGGAGGGCCATCAATGAGCAGTTCTTC. Translation gives CASSPSPSGRAINEQFF.

This rearrangement joins TRBV6-1 to TRBJ2-1, with D tentatively TRBD2 (7 bases). The DNA end is more similar to TRBJ2-7, so the J call may be wrong. Germline V gene sequence: CDR1 MNHNS, CDR2 SASEGT. The CDR3 loop spans 15 amino acids. The chain's CDR3 is CASREGGVSSLEQYF. The CDR3 DNA reads TGTGCCAGCAGGGAGGGGGGGGTCTCCTCTCTCGAGCAGTACTTC.

This clonotype was picked up many times. CDR3 protein: CASSLVGRNEKLFF. The CDR3 DNA is TGTGCCAGCAGTTTGGTCGGAAGGAATGAAAAACTGTTTTTT. The chain uses TRBV28 and TRBJ1-4; D is uncertain. V lost 3 bases to trimming and J lost 5 bases, with 10 bases between them. There are 14 residues in the CDR3. Germline CDR1 and CDR2: MDHEN and SYDVKM.

This clonotype was counted a single time. V usage is TRBV11-3 and J usage is TRBJ2-2; 9 bases fit TRBD1. This CDR3 has 15 amino acids. The germline gives CDR1 SGHNT, CDR2 YENEEA. The junction had 7 bases not matched to a gene; V was cut back by 4 bases and J by 7 bases. The CDR3 sequence: CASSSNRGQGGELFF. The CDR3 DNA reads TGTGCCAGCAGCTCGAACAGGGGGCAAGGCGGGGAGCTGTTTTTT. Filled out from reference TRBV11-3 and TRBJ2-2, the complete variable domain reads EAGVVQSPRYKIIEKKQPVAFWCNPISGHNTLYWYLQNLGQGPELLIRYENEEAVDDSQLPKDRFSAERLKGVDSTLKIQPAELGDSAVYLCASSSNRGQGGELFFGEGSRLTVL.

This chain uses TRBV20-1 with TRBJ1-3, with D uncertain. The CDR3 loop spans 14 amino acids. Germline CDR1 is DFQATT and CDR2 is SNEGSKA (reference sequence). V lost 1 base, J lost 4 bases, and 11 bases lay in between. This chain's CDR3 is CSARVQVGGNTIYF. In DNA, the CDR3 is TGCAGTGCTAGAGTCCAGGTCGGGGGAAACACCATATATTTT.